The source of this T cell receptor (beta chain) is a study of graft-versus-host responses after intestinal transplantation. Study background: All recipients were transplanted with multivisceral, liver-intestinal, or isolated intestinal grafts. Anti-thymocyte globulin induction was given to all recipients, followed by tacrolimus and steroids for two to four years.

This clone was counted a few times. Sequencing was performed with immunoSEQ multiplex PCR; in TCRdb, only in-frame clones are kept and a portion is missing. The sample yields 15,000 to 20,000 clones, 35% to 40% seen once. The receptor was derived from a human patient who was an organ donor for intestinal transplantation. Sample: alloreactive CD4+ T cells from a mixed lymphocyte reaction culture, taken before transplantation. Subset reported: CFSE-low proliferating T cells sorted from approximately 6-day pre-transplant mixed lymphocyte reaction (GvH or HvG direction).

CDR3 DNA: TGTGCCAGCAGCAAGGGTACCTGGAACACTGAAGCTTTCTTT. This gives the protein CASSKGTWNTEAFF. This chain connects TRBV9 to TRBJ1-1; D not certain. Germline V gene sequence: CDR1 SGDLS, CDR2 YYNGEE. Trimming left V 4 bases short and J 1 base short, with 11 bases between. This CDR3 region has 14 residues.